Given below is one T cell receptor (beta chain) in context. CDR3 length equals 16 residues. V was cut by 4 bases and J by 4 bases, with 17 bases left in between. Germline V CDR1 and CDR2: LNHDA, SQIVND (reference sequence). This sample was included in a study of shared clonotypes between healthy human individuals. Data came from immunoSEQ multiplex PCR; TCRdb stores just in-frame clones and leaves some out. The table lists some 680,000 clones, 55% to 85% of them singletons. Source material: memory CD4+ T cells sorted from blood. The subset is: CD45RA-negative fraction. The chain carries TRBV19 and TRBJ1-5; the D is unclear. This TCR came from a young woman in good health. CDR3 loop: CASSNGRRVWNQPQHF. CDR3 nucleotide sequence: TGTGCCAGTAGTAACGGACGTAGGGTCTGGAATCAGCCCCAGCATTTT. The full variable domain, its missing parts supplied by reference TRBV19 and TRBJ1-5, is DGGITQSPKYLFRKEGQNVTLSCEQNLNHDAMYWYRQDPGQGLRLIYYSQIVNDFQKGDIAEGYSVSREKKESFPLTVTSAQKNPTAFYLCASSNGRRVWNQPQHFGDGTRLSIL.